Presented here are 4 T cell receptor beta chains from one specimen sequenced in a study of cytomegalovirus exposure and HLA in healthy donors. The PCR made use of 60 Vbeta and 13 Jbeta primers. Method: immunoSEQ multiplex PCR; TCRdb's copy keeps in-frame clones and lacks some. Of 170,000 or so clones in the sample, about 82% were seen once. Sequenced: PBMCs. The receptors stem from a woman between 50 and 59 years old in good health and CMV-seropositive.

The chain has TRBV7-2 and TRBJ2-1, with D possibly matching TRBD2 (5 bases). CDR3 length: 15 amino acids. From germline, CDR1 is SGHTA and CDR2 FQGNSA. Trimming removed 5 bases at V and 5 bases at J, with 16 bases between. The CDR3 DNA follows: TGTGCCAGCAGCCGGGCGGCGGGCTGGAACAATGAGCAGTTCTTC. It translates to CASSRAAGWNNEQFF.

The chain employs TRBV4-1 and TRBJ2-2; a weak D match, TRBD1 (6 bases). The germline gives CDR1 MGHRA, CDR2 YSYEKL. This CDR3 has 14 amino acids. The V and J ends lost 1 base and 4 bases respectively, with 7 bases between them. The CDR3 DNA is TGCGCCAGCAGCCAAGTCAGGGGCACCGGGGAGCTGTTTTTT. Translated, it gives CASSQVRGTGELFF.

This clone showed up just a few times. The rearrangement links TRBV5-1 to TRBJ1-2, with 7 bases identical to TRBD1. With V trimmed by 0 bases and J by 4 bases, 3 bases remained unmatched. The CDR3 covers 14 residues. The germline gives CDR1 SGHRS, CDR2 YFSETQ. The CDR3, as DNA: TGCGCCAGCAGCTTGGAGAGGGACAGCTATGGCTACACCTTC. Its translation: CASSLERDSYGYTF.

The V call is TRBV7-6, the J call TRBJ2-5; TRBD2 might be the D (6 bases). Germline V gene sequence: CDR1 SGHVS, CDR2 FNYEAQ. V gave up 3 bases and J gave up 5 bases, with 13 bases separating them. This CDR3 has 14 amino acids. CDR3 nucleotides: TGTGCCAGCAGCTTTGGCGGGGTCAGGGAGACCCAGTACTTC. Its protein is CASSFGGVRETQYF.